The 13 T cell receptor beta chains reported below all come from one sample, sequenced in a study of T cell changes during pregnancy in multiple sclerosis. TCRdb's copy holds only in-frame clones and misses some; the assay was immunoSEQ multiplex PCR. The sample lists 90,000 to 95,000 clones; 85% to 95% were seen once. This specimen was peripheral blood, taken in the third trimester of pregnancy. The receptors originated from a female donor with multiple sclerosis, enrolled in a pregnancy study.

This chain joins TRBV18 and TRBJ1-1, with unresolved D. The germline V gene encodes CDR1 KGHSH and CDR2 LQKENI. The V end was cut by 1 base, the J end by 1 base, with 7 bases between. The CDR3 runs to 14 residues. CDR3 region: CASSPLRENTEAFF. The CDR3 bases are TGTGCCAGCTCACCACTGCGGGAGAACACTGAAGCTTTCTTT.

This rearrangement joins TRBV18 to TRBJ1-4, with 8 bases fitting TRBD1. Unmatched junction bases numbered 7, after V lost 6 bases and J lost 4 bases. CDR3 length: 15 amino acids. From germline, CDR1 is KGHSH and CDR2 LQKENI. CDR3 loop: CASSTGGLGNEKLFF. CDR3 coding DNA: TGTGCCAGCTCCACAGGGGGGCTCGGTAATGAAAAACTGTTTTTT.

V is TRBV5-6 and J is TRBJ1-5; 7 positions match TRBD1. After removal of 1 base from V and 4 bases from J, the junction contained 5 bases not matched to a gene. Germline values: CDR1 SGHDT, CDR2 YYEEEE. The CDR3 loop spans 15 amino acids. The CDR3 coding sequence is TGTGCCAGCAGCTTGTGGGACAGAACTAATCAGCCCCAGCATTTT. Its translation is CASSLWDRTNQPQHF. Looking up the rest from reference TRBV5-6 and TRBJ1-5 gives the full variable domain: DAGVTQSPTHLIKTRGQQVTLRCSPKSGHDTVSWYQQALGQGPQFIFQYYEEEERQRGNFPDRFSGHQFPNYSSELNVNALLLGDSALYLCASSLWDRTNQPQHFGDGTRLSIL.

The rearrangement links TRBV7-3 to TRBJ2-1; TRBD2 is a possible D gene (5 bases). This CDR3 is 15 amino acids long. V lost 5 bases and J 5 bases, leaving 16 bases between the germline ends. The germline gives CDR1 SGHTA, CDR2 FQGTGA. CDR3 nucleotide sequence: TGTGCCAGCAGCATAGGCGGACTCTCGGACAATGAGCAGTTCTTC. It yields the protein CASSIGGLSDNEQFF.

The rearrangement links TRBV5-4 to TRBJ2-1, with a tentative D call TRBD2 (6 bases). Trimming stripped 2 bases from V and 5 bases from J, with 8 bases between. This CDR3 has 13 residues. Germline CDR1 SGHNT, CDR2 YYREEE (reference sequence). This CDR3 is CASSLRLDNEQFF. CDR3 DNA: TGTGCCAGCAGCTTACGACTAGACAATGAGCAGTTCTTC.

V and J are TRBV6-1 and TRBJ2-7; D might be TRBD2 (5 bases). Trimming left V 6 bases short and J 2 bases short, with 8 bases between. The CDR3 consists of 12 residues. The germline V gene encodes CDR1 MNHNS and CDR2 SASEGT. CDR3 region: CASRRTAYEQYF. The CDR3, as DNA: TGTGCCAGCAGAAGGACTGCCTACGAGCAGTACTTC.

The chain joins TRBV27 to TRBJ2-7; TRBD1 matches 9 bases. Germline V CDR1 and CDR2: MNHEY, SMNVEV (reference sequence). V lost 0 bases, J lost 4 bases, and 4 bases stayed unmatched. The CDR3 spans 15 residues. Here the CDR3 DNA reads TGTGCCAGCAGTTTATCTGGACAGGGGCCATACGAGCAGTACTTC. Its translation: CASSLSGQGPYEQYF.

The rearrangement joins TRBV27 to TRBJ2-1; D gene unclear. CDR3 length equals 12 residues. Trimming removed 6 bases from V and 6 bases from J, with 9 bases in between. Looked up from germline, CDR1 is MNHEY and CDR2 is SMNVEV (reference sequence). The CDR3 loop reads CASSRTLNEQFF. The CDR3 DNA reads TGTGCCAGCAGCCGCACTCTCAATGAGCAGTTCTTC.

The genes are TRBV4-1 and TRBJ2-1; 12 nucleotides agree with TRBD2. Germline V gene sequence: CDR1 MGHRA, CDR2 YSYEKL. CDR3 length equals 16 residues. V dropped 4 bases and J dropped 4; count of bases not matched to a gene: 5. The CDR3 sequence is CASSPGLAGQYNEQFF. CDR3 DNA sequence: TGCGCCAGCAGCCCAGGACTAGCGGGACAGTACAATGAGCAGTTCTTC.

The J gene is TRBJ2-3, the V gene TRBV2; 7 positions match TRBD2. Germline V gene lookup returns CDR1 SNHLY and CDR2 FYNNEI. The CDR3 extends over 15 amino acids. V was clipped by 3 bases and J by 0 bases; unmatched bases: 3. The CDR3 DNA reads as TGTGCCAGCAGTGACGGCGGGGGAAGCACAGATACGCAGTATTTT. Protein product: CASSDGGGSTDTQYF.

The CDR3 bases are TGTGCCAGCAGCTTATCCGGCAGGCCCCACGAGCAGTACTTC. Its translation is CASSLSGRPHEQYF. V is TRBV5-6 and J is TRBJ2-7, with D hard to call. Germline V gene lookup returns CDR1 SGHDT and CDR2 YYEEEE. V lost 2 bases, J lost 5 bases, and 14 bases lay in between. The CDR3 runs 14 residues.

The chain uses TRBV28 and TRBJ2-1; 10 bases match TRBD2. From germline, CDR1 is MDHEN and CDR2 SYDVKM. Trimming removed 3 bases from V and 9 bases from J; junction bases left unmatched: 5. The CDR3 has 14 amino acids. In DNA form, the CDR3 reads TGTGCCAGCAGTTTGCTAGCGGGAGTAGTTGAGCAGTTCTTC. Its protein product is CASSLLAGVVEQFF.

The chain combines TRBV4-2 with TRBJ2-2; no clear D. Deletions cut 0 bases from V and 1 base from J, with 6 bases between. This CDR3 spans 15 amino acids. The germline V gene encodes CDR1 LGHNA and CDR2 YNFKEQ. The CDR3 loop reads CASSQDRGNTGELFF. The CDR3 region has the DNA TGTGCCAGCAGCCAAGATAGAGGGAACACCGGGGAGCTGTTTTTT.